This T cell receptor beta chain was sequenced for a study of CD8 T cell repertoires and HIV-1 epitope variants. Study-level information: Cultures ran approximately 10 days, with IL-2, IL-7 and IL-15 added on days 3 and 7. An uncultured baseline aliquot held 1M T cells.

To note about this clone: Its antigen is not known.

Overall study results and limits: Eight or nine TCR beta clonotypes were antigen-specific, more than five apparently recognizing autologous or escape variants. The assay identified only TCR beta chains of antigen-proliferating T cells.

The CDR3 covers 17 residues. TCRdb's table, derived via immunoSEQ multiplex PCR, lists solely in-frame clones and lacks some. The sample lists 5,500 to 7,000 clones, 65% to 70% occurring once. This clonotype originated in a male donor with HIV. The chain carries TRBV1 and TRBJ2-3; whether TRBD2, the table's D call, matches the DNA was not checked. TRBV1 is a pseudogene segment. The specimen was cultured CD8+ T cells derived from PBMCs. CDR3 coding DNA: TGCACCAGCACCCATCCCGGGGGGGCCCATAGCACAGATACGCAGTATTTT. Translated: CTSTHPGGAHSTDTQYF.